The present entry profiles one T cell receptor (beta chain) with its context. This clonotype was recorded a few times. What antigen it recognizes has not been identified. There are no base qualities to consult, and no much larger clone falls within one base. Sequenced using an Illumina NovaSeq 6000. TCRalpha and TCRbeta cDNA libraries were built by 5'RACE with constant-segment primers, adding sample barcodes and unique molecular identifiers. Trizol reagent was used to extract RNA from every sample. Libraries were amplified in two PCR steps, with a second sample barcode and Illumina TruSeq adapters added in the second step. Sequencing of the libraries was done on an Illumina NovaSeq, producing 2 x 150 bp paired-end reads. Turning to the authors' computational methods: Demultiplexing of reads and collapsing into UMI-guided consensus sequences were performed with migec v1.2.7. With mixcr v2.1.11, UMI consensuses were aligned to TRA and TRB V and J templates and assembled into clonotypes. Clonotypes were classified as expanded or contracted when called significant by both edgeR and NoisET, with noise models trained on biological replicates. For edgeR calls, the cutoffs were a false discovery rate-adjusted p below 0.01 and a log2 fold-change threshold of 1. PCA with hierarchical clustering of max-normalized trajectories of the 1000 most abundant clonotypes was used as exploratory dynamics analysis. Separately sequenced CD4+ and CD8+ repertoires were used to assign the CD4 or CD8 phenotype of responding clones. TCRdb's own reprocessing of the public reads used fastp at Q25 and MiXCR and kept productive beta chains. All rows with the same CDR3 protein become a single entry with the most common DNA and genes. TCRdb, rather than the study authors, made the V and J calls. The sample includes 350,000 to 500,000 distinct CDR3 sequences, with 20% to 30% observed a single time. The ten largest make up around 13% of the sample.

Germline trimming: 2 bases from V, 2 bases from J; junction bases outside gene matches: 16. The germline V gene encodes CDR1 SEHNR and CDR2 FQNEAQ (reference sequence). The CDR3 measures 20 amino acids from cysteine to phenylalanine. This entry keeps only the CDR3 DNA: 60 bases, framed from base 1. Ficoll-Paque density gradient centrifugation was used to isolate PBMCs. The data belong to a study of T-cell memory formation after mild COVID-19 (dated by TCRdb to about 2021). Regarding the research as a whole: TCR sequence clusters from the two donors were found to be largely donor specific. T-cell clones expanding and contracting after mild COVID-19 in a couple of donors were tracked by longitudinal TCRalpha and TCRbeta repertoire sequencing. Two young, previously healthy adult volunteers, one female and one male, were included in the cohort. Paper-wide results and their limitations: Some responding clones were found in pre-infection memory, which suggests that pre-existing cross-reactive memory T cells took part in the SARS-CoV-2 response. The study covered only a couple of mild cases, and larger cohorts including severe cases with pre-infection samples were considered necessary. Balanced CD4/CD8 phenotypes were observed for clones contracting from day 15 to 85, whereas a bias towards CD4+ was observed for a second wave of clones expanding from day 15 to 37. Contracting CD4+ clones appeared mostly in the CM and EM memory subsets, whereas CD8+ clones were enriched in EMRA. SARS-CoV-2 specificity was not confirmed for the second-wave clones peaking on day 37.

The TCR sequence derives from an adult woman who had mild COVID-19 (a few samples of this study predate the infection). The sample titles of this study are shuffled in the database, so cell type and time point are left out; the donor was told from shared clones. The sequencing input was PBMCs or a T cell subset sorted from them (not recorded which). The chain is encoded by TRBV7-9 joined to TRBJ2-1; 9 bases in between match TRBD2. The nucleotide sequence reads TGTGCCAGCAGCTTACCCCGAGCGGAGAAAGCGGGAGGCCCCTACAATGAGCAGTTCTTC. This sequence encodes CASSLPRAEKAGGPYNEQFF.